What follows are 22 T cell receptor beta chains derived from one specimen sequenced in a study of CD8 T cells in ankylosing spondylitis. TCRdb reanalysed the 5' RACE reads using MiXCR and keeps one entry per CDR3 protein. The profile shows about 540,000 distinct CDR3 sequences, about 13% of them singletons. Notes on the study in general: Within ankylosing spondylitis blood, a TCR beta motif made up of roughly eight highly homologous variants appeared to be characteristic.

These receptors have no identified antigens. What was sequenced was blood, either unsorted or a sorted T cell fraction (not recorded which). The receptor source for this set is a male donor with ankylosing spondylitis.

The J gene is TRBJ2-3, the V gene TRBV20-1; 7 positions agree with TRBD2. The CDR3 consists of 16 residues. V dropped 3 bases and J dropped 0; count of bases not matched to a gene: 9. CDR1 DFQATT and CDR2 SNEGSKA come from the germline V gene (reference sequence). In nucleotides, the CDR3 is TGCAGTGCTAGGGCACTAGCGACTTCTAGCACAGATACGCAGTATTTT. It encodes CSARALATSSTDTQYF.

V is TRBV3-1 and J is TRBJ1-2; a weak D match, TRBD1 (6 bases). Trimming shortened V by 1 base and J by 2 bases, and 8 bases separated the two germline ends. CDR1 is LGHDT, CDR2 YNNKEL, per germline (reference sequence). The CDR3 extends over 14 amino acids. CDR3 region: CASSQGGGNYGYTF. In nucleotides, the CDR3 is TGTGCCAGCAGCCAAGGAGGGGGGAACTATGGCTACACCTTC.

This clonotype has only a few counts. The chain carries TRBV6-5 and TRBJ1-5, with unresolved D. The V gene lost 2 bases and the J gene lost 4 bases, with 9 bases spanning the gap. This CDR3 has 14 residues. CDR1 and CDR2 (germline): MNHEY, SVGAGI. The CDR3 region is CASSYHGENQPQHF. In DNA, the CDR3 is TGTGCCAGCAGTTACCATGGGGAGAATCAGCCCCAGCATTTT.

This clonotype was detected a few times. The chain employs TRBV5-1 and TRBJ1-1; D remains ambiguous. This CDR3 is 16 amino acids long. The ends were cut back, 2 bases at V and 3 bases at J, with 17 bases in the middle. Germline CDR1 reads SGHRS; CDR2 reads YFSETQ. The DNA of the CDR3 is TGCGCCAGCAGCTTAGAAGCTATTACCGCTGACACTGAAGCTTTCTTT. It encodes CASSLEAITADTEAFF.

This clonotype occurred a few times. V and J are TRBV5-8 and TRBJ2-3; D gene unclear. The CDR3 contains 13 residues. V lost 5 bases, J lost 5 bases, and 12 bases lay in between. Germline V gene lookup returns CDR1 SGHTS and CDR2 YDEGEE. The DNA of the CDR3 is TGTGCCAGCAGAAGGAGCAGTGGAGATACGCAGTATTTT. This encodes CASRRSSGDTQYF.

In its sample, this clonotype was seen many times. The CDR3 sequence is CAISPGQNTGELFF. As DNA, the CDR3 is TGTGCCATCAGCCCGGGACAGAACACCGGGGAGCTGTTTTTT. This chain connects TRBV10-3 to TRBJ2-2; possible D gene TRBD1, 6 bases. V lost 6 bases, J lost 1 base, and 9 bases lay in between. Germline-derived CDR1 and CDR2 are ENHRY and SYGVKD. CDR3 length equals 14 residues.

The table lists this clonotype with many counts. This sequence joins TRBV29-1 and TRBJ2-2; D remains unclear. CDR3 size: 13 residues. V was clipped by 2 bases and J by 3 bases, with 7 bases between them. Per the germline V gene, CDR1 is SQVTM and CDR2 is ANQGSEA. This CDR3 is CSVERGYTGELFF. CDR3 sequence (DNA): TGCAGCGTTGAACGAGGTTACACCGGGGAGCTGTTTTTT.

This chain uses TRBV20-1 with TRBJ2-3; the match to TRBD2 covers 7 bases. CDR1 is DFQATT and CDR2 is SNEGSKA in the germline V gene (reference sequence). With 4 bases clipped from V and 2 bases from J, the junction kept 6 bases outside the gene matches. The CDR3 loop spans 14 amino acids. The CDR3 nucleotides read TGCAGTGCTACTCCTAGCGGTCCCACAGATACGCAGTATTTT. Translation: CSATPSGPTDTQYF.

This clonotype was counted at least ten times. The chain carries TRBV12-3 or TRBV12-4 and TRBJ2-5; maybe TRBD1 (6 bases). The CDR3 is 14 amino acids. V was clipped by 5 bases and J by 2 bases, with 12 bases between them. The DNA of the CDR3 is TGTGCCAGCAGTCCGGGACACTTACAAGAGACCCAGTACTTC. Translating gives CASSPGHLQETQYF.

The sample holds a few counts of this clonotype. CDR3 sequence (DNA): TGTGCCAGCAGCCAAAGGGTAGGGAAGAACTACGAGCAGTACTTC. Translated, it gives CASSQRVGKNYEQYF. J is TRBJ2-7 and V is TRBV3-1, with D unclear. The germline CDR1 and CDR2 sequences are LGHDT and YNNKEL (reference sequence). Trimming cost V 2 bases and J 3 bases, with 14 bases left between them. This CDR3 has 15 amino acids.

The sample holds a few counts of this clonotype. The rearrangement links TRBV5-6 to TRBJ2-2, with D hard to call. This CDR3 region has 16 residues. Germline V gives CDR1 SGHDT, CDR2 YYEEEE. The V and J ends lost 0 bases and 2 bases respectively, with 11 bases between them. The CDR3 DNA reads as TGTGCCAGCAGCTTGGCGGTCGGAAGAAACACCGGGGAGCTGTTTTTT. Translated: CASSLAVGRNTGELFF.

This clonotype was seen a handful of times. The chain couples TRBV5-5 to TRBJ1-2, with D maybe TRBD1 (6 bases). From germline, CDR1 is SGHKS and CDR2 YYEKEE (reference sequence). V was trimmed by 0 bases and J by 0 bases, leaving 15 bases between them. This CDR3 is built from 17 residues. CDR3 coding DNA: TGTGCCAGCAGCTTGGCGGGGGGGGCTAGATCTAACTATGGCTACACCTTC. Its protein product is CASSLAGGARSNYGYTF.

At least ten counts were recorded for this clonotype. This sequence joins TRBV7-6 and TRBJ2-1; TRBD2 matches 7 bases. The CDR3 totals 15 residues. After removal of 6 bases from V and 0 bases from J, the junction contained 5 bases not matched to a gene. The germline V gene has CDR1 SGHVS and CDR2 FNYEAQ. CDR3 sequence: CASRDLADSYNEQFF. The CDR3 DNA reads as TGTGCCAGCAGGGATCTAGCGGACTCCTACAATGAGCAGTTCTTC.

The table lists this clonotype with a few counts. The rearrangement links TRBV24-1 to TRBJ2-5; no reliable D call. Germline V gene sequence: CDR1 KGHDR, CDR2 SFDVKD. The CDR3 runs 13 residues. V was shortened by 3 bases and J by 2 bases, with 6 bases between the two germline ends. This CDR3 reads CATSDRMQETQYF. CDR3 sequence (DNA): TGTGCCACCAGTGATCGTATGCAAGAGACCCAGTACTTC.

This clonotype was seen at least ten times. The V and J genes are TRBV5-6 and TRBJ2-5; D unresolved. Germline CDR1 is SGHDT and CDR2 is YYEEEE. V lost 1 base and J 2 bases, leaving 9 bases between the germline ends. CDR3 length: 14 residues. In DNA form, the CDR3 reads TGTGCCAGCAGCTTGTACGGACGGCAAGAGACCCAGTACTTC. Translated: CASSLYGRQETQYF.

This clonotype has a handful of counts. The rearrangement links TRBV28 to TRBJ2-1; possibly TRBD1 or TRBD2 for D (5 bases each). Trimming cost V 2 bases and J 5 bases, with 25 bases left between them. CDR1 and CDR2 from the germline V gene are MDHEN and SYDVKM. The CDR3 loop spans 19 amino acids. The CDR3 reads CASSLGGTGQTRRHNEQFF. CDR3 nucleotide sequence: TGTGCCAGCAGTTTAGGGGGTACAGGCCAAACGCGGAGACACAATGAGCAGTTCTTC.

The chain couples TRBV5-1 to TRBJ2-5; no definite D call. Per germline, CDR1 SGHRS and CDR2 YFSETQ. Trimming took 7 bases from V and 4 from J, leaving 14 bases between them. The CDR3 spans 13 residues. The CDR3 DNA reads as TGCGCCAGCTTTCCAGGAATCGGAGAGACCCAGTACTTC. Residues: CASFPGIGETQYF.

The chain employs TRBV10-3 and TRBJ2-1; 7 nucleotides match TRBD2. V dropped 10 bases and J dropped 8; count of bases not matched to a gene: 14. This CDR3 contains 14 residues. Germline V gene data show CDR1 as ENHRY and CDR2 as SYGVKD. The CDR3 DNA sequence: TGTGCCACATCTGGGGGAGGGGCGTTTGATGAGCAGTTCTTC. It is translated as CATSGGGAFDEQFF.

This clonotype was detected many times. A much larger clone is a single base away; this may be a read error. The chain joins TRBV25-1 to TRBJ2-1, with no clear D. This CDR3 has 11 residues. V lost 6 bases and J 4 bases, leaving 4 bases between the germline ends. Germline values: CDR1 MGHDK, CDR2 SYGVNS. The DNA for the CDR3 is TGTGCCAGCAGATTTTACAATGAGCAGTTCTTC. This codes for CASRFYNEQFF. Full variable domain (remainder filled in from reference TRBV25-1 and TRBJ2-1): EADIYQTPRYLVIGTGKKITLECSQTMGHDKMYWYQQDPGMELHLIHYSYGVNSTEKGDLSSESTVSRIRTEHFPLTLESARPSHTSQYLCASRFYNEQFFGPGTRLTVL.

This clonotype was picked up many times. This rearrangement joins TRBV5-1 to TRBJ2-6; no clear D. The CDR3 totals 17 residues. Trimming took 5 bases from V and 0 from J, leaving 15 bases between them. Germline V gene sequence: CDR1 SGHRS, CDR2 YFSETQ. CDR3 sequence (DNA): TGCGCCAGCAGTTATGATCCTCCCGGCTCTGGGGCCAACGTCCTGACTTTC. Residues: CASSYDPPGSGANVLTF.

Turning to this clonotype: This may arise from a read error, as a much more abundant clone is one base away. Without the conserved terminal phenylalanine or tryptophan, this CDR3 likely stems from a read error. The chain couples TRBV18 to TRBJ2-2; D call uncertain. This CDR3 spans 12 amino acids. Germline CDR1 reads KGHSH; CDR2 reads LQKENI. V was pared by 6 bases and J by 5 bases, with 7 bases between. Here the CDR3 DNA reads TGTGCCAGCTCCGCTGGAACCGGGGAGCTGTTTTCT. This encodes CASSAGTGELFS.

CDR3 loop: CASTQGQGAAGANVLTF. CDR3 coding DNA: TGTGCCAGCACCCAGGGACAGGGGGCGGCTGGGGCCAACGTCCTGACTTTC. This rearrangement joins TRBV12-3 or TRBV12-4 to TRBJ2-6, with TRBD1 matching over 12 bases. V dropped 7 bases and J dropped 2; count of bases not matched to a gene: 6. CDR3 length: 17 amino acids.